The 23 T cell receptor beta chains given below trace back to one sample, sequenced in a study of blood T cell repertoires in COVID-19. Some clones are missing from TCRdb's copy, which holds only in-frame ones; the method was immunoSEQ multiplex PCR. The data show 120,000 or so clones, under 85% seen once. The sequencing input was peripheral blood. These receptors were obtained from a man in his 60s with acute or convalescent COVID-19.

This chain joins TRBV10-3 and TRBJ1-3, with TRBD1 matching over 9 bases. The V gene end was trimmed by 4 bases and the J gene end by 3 bases; junction bases not matched to a gene: 10. Germline CDR1 reads ENHRY; CDR2 reads SYGVKD. The CDR3 loop spans 17 amino acids. This CDR3 reads CAISGAGQGLGGNTIYF. CDR3 coding DNA: TGTGCCATCAGTGGCGCGGGACAGGGATTAGGTGGAAACACCATATATTTT.

The V gene is TRBV4-2, the J gene TRBJ1-1, with 8 bases fitting TRBD1. The CDR3 is 16 amino acids. Germline V CDR1 and CDR2: LGHNA, YNFKEQ. The trim removed 1 base at V and 4 bases at J, leaving 8 bases unmatched. In nucleotides, the CDR3 is TGTGCCAGCAGCCAAGGACATACAGGGGGTATCACTGAAGCTTTCTTT. This sequence encodes CASSQGHTGGITEAFF.

This clone turned up a few times. The chain couples TRBV5-1 to TRBJ1-1, with 7 bases matching TRBD1. The CDR3 sequence is 15 residues long. Losses at the gene ends were 8 bases for V and 3 bases for J; bases not matched to a gene: 13. Germline-derived CDR1 and CDR2 are SGHRS and YFSETQ. CDR3 in amino acids: CASQIGGGFDTEAFF. The CDR3 nucleotides are TGCGCCAGTCAAATCGGAGGGGGCTTTGACACTGAAGCTTTCTTT.

This chain connects TRBV10-3 to TRBJ2-5; a weak D match, TRBD2 (6 bases). The CDR3 has 16 amino acids. Trimming left V 3 bases short and J 3 bases short, with 17 bases between. The germline V gene encodes CDR1 ENHRY and CDR2 SYGVKD. CDR3 coding DNA: TGTGCCATCAGTGACCCAACGGGGGACCGTGAAGAGACCCAGTACTTC. Protein sequence: CAISDPTGDREETQYF.

The chain's CDR3 is CASSQEGQGSQPQHF. CDR3 DNA: TGCGCCAGCAGCCAAGAAGGACAGGGAAGCCAGCCCCAGCATTTT. V usage is TRBV4-1 and J usage is TRBJ1-5; 8 bases map to TRBD1. CDR3 length: 15 residues. Germline trimming cut 0 bases from V and 7 bases from J; bases unmatched to any gene: 5. The germline V gene encodes CDR1 MGHRA and CDR2 YSYEKL.

In its sample, this clone was seen once. The rearrangement uses TRBV7-9 and TRBJ2-1; 9 bases line up with TRBD2. V was clipped by 4 bases and J by 7 bases; unmatched bases: 14. Per germline, CDR1 SEHNR and CDR2 FQNEAQ (reference sequence). This CDR3 contains 17 residues. The CDR3 DNA reads as TGTGCCAGCAGCTCAACACATAGCGGGGGCGTCTTGAATGAGCAGTTCTTC. It yields the protein CASSSTHSGGVLNEQFF.

This clone has only a few counts. The V gene is TRBV2, the J gene TRBJ1-1; weak D call: TRBD1 (5 bases). CDR3 length: 12 amino acids. V lost 6 bases, J lost 4 bases, and 9 bases lay in between. Germline CDR1 reads SNHLY; CDR2 reads FYNNEI. The CDR3 DNA reads TGTGCCAGCAGAGACAGTCGCACTGAAGCTTTCTTT. It yields the protein CASRDSRTEAFF.

The genes are TRBV27 and TRBJ1-6, with TRBD1 identical over 7 bases. The junction had 3 bases not matched to a gene; V was cut back by 6 bases and J by 4 bases. CDR3 length equals 14 residues. Per germline, CDR1 MNHEY and CDR2 SMNVEV (reference sequence). The CDR3 protein is CASSGTAYNSPLHF. DNA for the CDR3: TGTGCCAGCAGCGGGACAGCGTATAATTCACCCCTCCACTTT.

The sample holds one count of this clone. The chain uses TRBV19 and TRBJ2-4; TRBD2 is a possible D gene (6 bases). This CDR3 has 17 residues. The germline V and J ends were trimmed by 2 bases and 7 bases, with 21 bases remaining between them. Germline V lookup: CDR1 LNHDA, CDR2 SQIVND (reference sequence). Written as DNA, the CDR3 is TGTGCCAGTAGTATATTGGAGGGACGTGCGAATTTTAACATTCAGTACTTC. Translation gives CASSILEGRANFNIQYF. The variable domain in full, with the rest retrieved from reference TRBV19 and TRBJ2-4, is DGGITQSPKYLFRKEGQNVTLSCEQNLNHDAMYWYRQDPGQGLRLIYYSQIVNDFQKGDIAEGYSVSREKKESFPLTVTSAQKNPTAFYLCASSILEGRANFNIQYFGAGTRLSVL.

The chain uses TRBV30 and TRBJ2-4; TRBD2 agrees at 7 bases. With V trimmed by 3 bases and J by 0 bases, 5 bases remained unmatched. This CDR3 has 15 amino acids. The germline V gene has CDR1 GTSNPN and CDR2 SVGIG (reference sequence). DNA of the CDR3: TGTGCCTGGAGGATGGGAGGGCTAGCCAAAAACATTCAGTACTTC. It yields the protein CAWRMGGLAKNIQYF.

The rearrangement links TRBV12-5 to TRBJ2-3, with D possibly matching TRBD1 (6 bases). The germline V and J ends were trimmed by 2 bases and 5 bases, with 8 bases remaining between them. The CDR3 consists of 13 residues. The V gene's germline CDR1 is LGHNT and CDR2 FRNRAP. CDR3 nucleotide sequence: TGTGCTAGTGGTTTGTCAGGGGAAGATACGCAGTATTTT. This translates into CASGLSGEDTQYF.

The rearrangement uses TRBV27 and TRBJ1-2; TRBD1 is a possible D gene (6 bases). The V and J ends lost 4 bases and 4 bases respectively, with 19 bases between them. Germline lookup yields CDR1 MNHEY and CDR2 SMNVEV (reference sequence). The CDR3 length is 16 residues. The CDR3 DNA sequence: TGTGCCAGCAGTTCCCCAGGTCGGGGGGGCGCCTATGGCTACACCTTC. Translated, it gives CASSSPGRGGAYGYTF.

This chain connects TRBV7-3 to TRBJ2-5, with D tentatively TRBD2 (5 bases). The ends were cut back, 2 bases at V and 5 bases at J, with 21 bases in the middle. Germline V gene lookup returns CDR1 SGHTA and CDR2 FQGTGA. The length of the CDR3 is 17 residues. In DNA form, the CDR3 reads TGTGCCAGCAGCTTAGGCCCCTCACTAGGCCGGGCGGAGACCCAGTACTTC. As protein: CASSLGPSLGRAETQYF. The full variable domain, in which reference TRBV7-3 and TRBJ2-5 provide the parts outside the CDR3, is GAGVSQTPSNKVTEKGKYVELRCDPISGHTALYWYRQSLGQGPEFLIYFQGTGAADDSGLPNDRFFAVRPEGSVSTLKIQRTERGDSAVYLCASSLGPSLGRAETQYFGPGTRLLVL.

The rearrangement uses TRBV5-5 and TRBJ1-5; D unresolved. V lost 9 bases and J 4 bases, leaving 14 bases between the germline ends. The CDR3 loop spans 13 amino acids. Per the germline V gene, CDR1 is SGHKS and CDR2 is YYEKEE (reference sequence). The DNA of the CDR3 is TGTGCCACCGCCGAATCCAGAAATCAGCCCCAGCATTTT. This translates into CATAESRNQPQHF.

The table lists this clone with a count of one. This chain connects TRBV18 to TRBJ1-3, with D hard to call. V lost 7 bases and J 4 bases, leaving 11 bases between the germline ends. The CDR3 consists of 13 residues. Per the germline V gene, CDR1 is KGHSH and CDR2 is LQKENI. The CDR3 coding sequence is TGTGCCAGCTTTTTCGGAGAGGGAAACACCATATATTTT. This codes for CASFFGEGNTIYF.

This chain joins TRBV28 and TRBJ1-6, with D possibly matching TRBD1 (6 bases). Deletions cut 6 bases from V and 11 bases from J, with 14 bases between. The CDR3 has 13 residues. Germline lookup yields CDR1 MDHEN and CDR2 SYDVKM. The CDR3 nucleotides are TGTGCCAGCAGCCTCGGCAGGGGTACACCCCTCCACTTT. It encodes CASSLGRGTPLHF.

The chain recombines TRBV10-3 with TRBJ2-7; a possible D gene is TRBD2 (7 bases). The CDR3 spans 14 residues. V lost 2 bases and J 2 bases, leaving 10 bases between the germline ends. Germline CDR1 reads ENHRY; CDR2 reads SYGVKD. CDR3 sequence (DNA): TGTGCCATCAGTGAGAGGGGGGGCGCCTACGAGCAGTACTTC. It encodes CAISERGGAYEQYF.

This clone was observed a single time. The chain joins TRBV25-1 to TRBJ1-6; a weak D match, TRBD1 (5 bases). The CDR3 is made up of 15 amino acids. Germline V gene sequence: CDR1 MGHDK, CDR2 SYGVNS. Trimming removed 4 bases at V and 0 bases at J, with 7 bases between. CDR3: CASSVGGSYNSPLHF. The CDR3 nucleotides read TGTGCCAGCAGTGTCGGGGGCTCCTATAATTCACCCCTCCACTTT. The entire variable domain, with the rest obtained from reference TRBV25-1 and TRBJ1-6, is as follows: EADIYQTPRYLVIGTGKKITLECSQTMGHDKMYWYQQDPGMELHLIHYSYGVNSTEKGDLSSESTVSRIRTEHFPLTLESARPSHTSQYLCASSVGGSYNSPLHFGNGTRLTVT.

The V gene is TRBV6-1, the J gene TRBJ1-5, with D perhaps matching TRBD1 (6 bases). Germline CDR1 is MNHNS and CDR2 is SASEGT. This CDR3 contains 15 residues. V was cut by 3 bases and J by 4 bases, with 13 bases left in between. CDR3: CASSDRGKGNQPQHF. The CDR3 DNA sequence: TGTGCCAGCAGTGACAGGGGAAAAGGAAATCAGCCCCAGCATTTT.

This clone has a handful of counts. The chain is built from TRBV7-2 and TRBJ1-1; TRBD1 aligns across 7 bases. Germline V gives CDR1 SGHTA, CDR2 FQGNSA. The CDR3 loop spans 15 amino acids. After removal of 1 base from V and 4 bases from J, the junction contained 6 bases not matched to a gene. CDR3 coding DNA: TGTGCCAGCAGCTTAGGGTCGACAGGGATCACTGAAGCTTTCTTT. As protein: CASSLGSTGITEAFF.

The J gene is TRBJ1-2, the V gene TRBV5-1, with D possibly being TRBD1 (5 bases). The germline V and J ends were trimmed by 2 bases and 1 base, with 12 bases remaining between them. The CDR3 is 15 residues long. Per germline, CDR1 SGHRS and CDR2 YFSETQ. In DNA form, the CDR3 reads TGCGCCAGCAGCTTAGACCCCAGGGTTAACTATGGCTACACCTTC. This gives the protein CASSLDPRVNYGYTF.

This chain joins TRBV28 and TRBJ1-5, with D unclear. Germline lookup yields CDR1 MDHEN and CDR2 SYDVKM. Trimming stripped 6 bases from V and 3 bases from J, with 12 bases between. The CDR3 contains 14 residues. Here the CDR3 reads CASREGGHNQPQHF. The CDR3 DNA reads as TGTGCCAGCAGAGAAGGAGGGCACAATCAGCCCCAGCATTTT.

The chain couples TRBV19 to TRBJ1-1, with a weak D call TRBD1 (5 bases). Trimming stripped 7 bases from V and 7 bases from J, with 16 bases between. The CDR3 sequence is 13 residues long. The germline gives CDR1 LNHDA, CDR2 SQIVND (reference sequence). The DNA for the CDR3 is TGTGCCAGTACCATCTCGGGGGGATATGAAGCTTTCTTT. This encodes CASTISGGYEAFF.